The rows below give T cell receptor beta chains drawn from one sample of a study of T cell responses to AZD1222 COVID-19 vaccine. This table comes from immunoSEQ multiplex PCR, and its TCRdb copy is limited to in-frame clones, with some not included. Of over 90,000 clones in the sample, 91% were seen once. The sample here was peripheral blood, taken on day 0 of AZD1222 vaccination. These receptors came from an adult in good health. Each CDR3 is given with its conserved first and last residue. Each record gives: J gene, V gene, D gene, clone size, CDR3 DNA, CDR3 protein. A D gene is named only where the DNA matches it firmly. Size values are once, few and many counts, or a class for expanded clones, and some rows have none.

TRBJ1-2 | TRBV29-1 | . | . | TGCAGCGTTGATGGAGGGAAAAGGGGAACCCTCGGCTACACCTTC | CSVDGGKRGTLGYTF
TRBJ1-3 | TRBV6-5 | . | . | TGTGCCAGCAGTACTGACAGGTCCTCTGGAAACACCATATATTTT | CASSTDRSSGNTIYF
TRBJ2-7 | TRBV4-3 | TRBD1 | . | TGCGCCAGCAGCCATCGACAGGGGGCCGGGGACGAGCAGTACTTC | CASSHRQGAGDEQYF
TRBJ1-5 | TRBV6-2/TRBV6-3 | . | . | TGTGCCAGCAGTACACGGACAGACTATAGCAATCAGCCCCAGCATTTT | CASSTRTDYSNQPQHF
TRBJ2-1 | TRBV2 | TRBD2 | . | TGTGCCAGCAGTGGGCAGGGACTAGCGAACAATGAGCAGTTCTTC | CASSGQGLANNEQFF
TRBJ2-5 | TRBV27 | . | . | TGTGCCAGCAGTGGGGGCCGACTGCAAGAGACCCAGTACTTC | CASSGGRLQETQYF
TRBJ2-7 | TRBV3-1/TRBV3-2 | . | . | TGTGCCAGCAGCCAAATAAACTCCTACGAGCAGTACTTC | CASSQINSYEQYF
TRBJ2-3 | TRBV30 | . | . | TGTGCCTGGACCTCCTCCTCGAAGGGTACGCAGTATTTT | CAWTSSSKGTQYF
TRBJ2-7 | TRBV3-1/TRBV3-2 | TRBD1 | . | TGTGCCAGCAGCCAGGGGACAGGGAAATACGAGCAGTACTTC | CASSQGTGKYEQYF
TRBJ2-3 | TRBV7-6 | . | . | TGTGCCAGCAGCGGGACTCGTTTGAGCACAGATACGCAGTATTTT | CASSGTRLSTDTQYF
TRBJ2-7 | TRBV6-5 | . | . | TGTGCCAGCAGTTACTTCGGCAGGGCCGAGCAGTACTTC | CASSYFGRAEQYF
TRBJ2-1 | TRBV18 | . | . | TGTGCCAGCTCACCGAGGGAGGAAGTCTACAATGAGCAGTTCTTC | CASSPREEVYNEQFF
TRBJ2-1 | TRBV9 | TRBD1 | once | TGTGCCAGCAGCGCCGGACAGGGGGCGTACAATGAGCAGTTCTTC | CASSAGQGAYNEQFF
TRBJ1-4 | TRBV6-2/TRBV6-3 | TRBD1 | . | TGTGCCAGCAGCCTGACAGGGGGCGCACCTGAAAAACTGTTTTTT | CASSLTGGAPEKLFF
TRBJ1-4 | TRBV30 | . | few | TGTGCCTGGAGCAACGTCAGGGGAGAGTACGAAAAACTGTTTTTT | CAWSNVRGEYEKLFF
TRBJ2-1 | TRBV6-6 | . | . | TGTGCCAGCACGCCTAGCTCCTACAATGAGCAGTTCTTC | CASTPSSYNEQFF
TRBJ1-4 | TRBV25-1 | . | few | TGTGCCAGCAGTGACACACGAAAACTGTTTTTT | CASSDTRKLFF
TRBJ1-2 | TRBV6-5 | TRBD1 | . | TGTGCCAGCAGTTACCAAGGGACAGGCTATGGCTACACCTTC | CASSYQGTGYGYTF
TRBJ2-7 | TRBV2 | . | . | TGTGCCAGCAGTGTGTCAGGTTACGAGCAGTACTTC | CASSVSGYEQYF
TRBJ2-1 | TRBV6-5 | TRBD2 | . | TGTGCCAGCAGTTCGGTTCAGGGAGGGTCCAATGAGCAGTTCTTC | CASSSVQGGSNEQFF
TRBJ1-3 | TRBV7-9 | TRBD1 | . | TGTGCCAGCAGTCCGGACAGGGAAGGAAACACCATATATTTT | CASSPDREGNTIYF
TRBJ2-1 | TRBV7-2 | TRBD2 | . | TGTGCCAGCAGCTTATCCCTAGCGGGCGGCAATGAGCAGTTCTTC | CASSLSLAGGNEQFF
TRBJ2-1 | TRBV21-1 | . | . | TGTGCCAGCAAGGCAGGTAACAAAGTAGGGACTAGCGAGGGCGATGAGCAGTTCTTC | CASKAGNKVGTSEGDEQFF
TRBJ2-5 | TRBV29-1 | . | . | TGCAGCGTTGAAGACAAGGGGGGACTTTCCCAGTACTTC | CSVEDKGGLSQYF
TRBJ2-7 | TRBV28 | TRBD1 | . | TGTGCCAGCAGTAACACCGGGACAGGGACATACGAGCAGTACTTC | CASSNTGTGTYEQYF
TRBJ1-5 | TRBV21-1 | . | once | TGTGTCAGCAGCAAAAAGGGCCGGATTAGCAATCAGCCCCAGCATTTT | CVSSKKGRISNQPQHF
TRBJ2-1 | TRBV4-1 | TRBD2 | few | TGCGCCAGCAGCCAGAGACTAGCGGATTACAATGAGCAGTTCTTC | CASSQRLADYNEQFF
TRBJ1-2 | TRBV11-2 | TRBD1 | . | TGTGCCAGCAGTGCCACCGGGACAGGGTATGGCTACACCTTC | CASSATGTGYGYTF
TRBJ1-4 | TRBV5-1 | . | . | TGCGCCAGCAGCTACGATACCCCAACTAATGAAAAACTGTTTTTT | CASSYDTPTNEKLFF
TRBJ2-7 | TRBV7-3 | . | few | TGTGCCAGCAGCTTATACCTGGGGATCCAAAACGAGCAGTACTTC | CASSLYLGIQNEQYF
TRBJ2-7 | TRBV21-1 | . | . | TGTGCCAGCAGCAAAGTAAAAAACAGGGACGCCAGCGAGCAGTACTTC | CASSKVKNRDASEQYF
TRBJ2-1 | TRBV7-9 | TRBD1 | . | TGTGCCAGCAGCTCACACCCGACAGGGAAGGATGAGCAGTTCTTC | CASSSHPTGKDEQFF
TRBJ2-7 | TRBV5-1 | TRBD1 | . | TGCGCCAGCAAGAGGGATACGGGACAGCTATACGAGCAGTACTTC | CASKRDTGQLYEQYF
TRBJ2-1 | TRBV27 | . | few | TGTGCCAGCAGTTTAACAGGGCACAATGAGCAGTTCTTC | CASSLTGHNEQFF
TRBJ2-5 | TRBV28 | TRBD2 | once | TGTGCCAGCAGTTATGAGACTAGCGCCCTGGTAAGGGCCCCGCCGGAGACCCAGTACTTC | CASSYETSALVRAPPETQYF
TRBJ1-3 | TRBV30 | . | . | TGTGCCTGGAGTGTAACGGGGATTGCTGGAAACACCATATATTTT | CAWSVTGIAGNTIYF
TRBJ2-5 | TRBV6-1 | . | once | TGTGCCAGCAGTGAAATGGCGGAGACCCAGTACTTC | CASSEMAETQYF
TRBJ2-2 | TRBV5-1 | TRBD1 | . | TGCGCCAGCAGCTCGACAGGGGAGTCCGGGGAGCTGTTTTTT | CASSSTGESGELFF
TRBJ2-3 | TRBV2 | . | . | TGTGCCAGCAGTGGAGAGAGCACAGATACGCAGTATTTT | CASSGESTDTQYF
TRBJ2-3 | TRBV11-3 | . | . | TGTGCCAGCAGCTTTGGGCCGGGAGCGGGCACAGATACGCAGTATTTT | CASSFGPGAGTDTQYF
TRBJ2-5 | TRBV28 | . | . | TGTGCCAGCAGTTTGTCAGAGACCCAGTACTTC | CASSLSETQYF
TRBJ1-2 | TRBV24-1 | . | . | TGTGCCACCAGTGATTCGGGCACAGACTATGGCTACACCTTC | CATSDSGTDYGYTF
TRBJ1-1 | TRBV30 | . | . | TGTGCCTGGAGGTTATCGGGGCTGAACACTGAAGCTTTCTTT | CAWRLSGLNTEAFF